Following are 26 T cell receptor beta chains from one sample sequenced in a study of cytomegalovirus exposure and HLA in healthy donors. The PCR had 60 Vbeta and 13 Jbeta primers. Produced via immunoSEQ multiplex PCR; TCRdb's table is partial and in-frame only. Of under 250,000 clones listed, about three quarters were seen once; the top ten hold 0.47%. Input material: PBMCs. The receptors stem from a boy aged 10-17 years in good health and CMV-seronegative.

This clone has just one count. The rearrangement uses TRBV19 and TRBJ1-5, with a possible D match to TRBD1 (5 bases). CDR3 length equals 16 residues. CDR1 and CDR2 (germline): LNHDA, SQIVND (reference sequence). Trimming took 3 bases from V and 1 from J, leaving 13 bases between them. CDR3 residues: CASSMTREESNQPQHF. The CDR3 region has the DNA TGTGCCAGTAGTATGACCAGGGAGGAAAGCAATCAGCCCCAGCATTTT.

V usage is TRBV29-1 and J usage is TRBJ1-1; D not resolved. The ends were cut back, 7 bases at V and 0 bases at J, with 6 bases in the middle. CDR1 and CDR2 from the germline V gene are SQVTM and ANQGSEA. The CDR3 runs to 11 residues. The CDR3 reads CSASLNTEAFF. In DNA, the CDR3 is TGCAGCGCGTCCCTGAACACTGAAGCTTTCTTT.

CDR3 bases: TGTGCCTGGAGTCACCCGACGACCGGGACAGGGGGTCGGGGGCAGTACTTC. Translation: CAWSHPTTGTGGRGQYF. This rearrangement joins TRBV30 to TRBJ2-7; 11 nucleotides match TRBD1. CDR3 length: 17 amino acids. Germline V gives CDR1 GTSNPN, CDR2 SVGIG (reference sequence). The V gene end was trimmed by 2 bases and the J gene end by 9 bases; junction bases not matched to a gene: 18.

V usage is TRBV25-1 and J usage is TRBJ2-5, with D unresolved. The CDR3 is 14 amino acids. The ends were cut back, 3 bases at V and 2 bases at J, with 10 bases in the middle. Germline CDR1 MGHDK, CDR2 SYGVNS. The CDR3 DNA follows: TGTGCCAGCAGTGAGTCTAGGATTCAAGAGACCCAGTACTTC. This translates into CASSESRIQETQYF.

With regard to this clone: Sequence at one end of the junction differs from germline and may be a read error. This sequence joins TRBV5-6 and TRBJ2-7; 9 bases map to TRBD1. Germline loops: CDR1 SGHDT, CDR2 YYEEEE. The CDR3 contains 17 residues. The CDR3 loop reads CASSPLEGQGFPYGQYF. CDR3 sequence (DNA): TGTGCCAGCAGCCCCCTGGAGGGACAGGGCTTTCCGTACGGGCAGTACTTC.

The chain employs TRBV5-1 and TRBJ2-7; 10 positions agree with TRBD2. The CDR3 is 15 amino acids. Germline-derived CDR1 and CDR2 are SGHRS and YFSETQ. V lost 4 bases, J lost 5 bases, and 9 bases stayed unmatched. This chain's CDR3 is CASSQGLATINEQYF. CDR3 DNA sequence: TGCGCCAGCAGCCAGGGACTAGCGACAATTAACGAGCAGTACTTC.

The chain uses TRBV27 and TRBJ2-5, with D perhaps matching TRBD2 (7 bases). Germline V lookup: CDR1 MNHEY, CDR2 SMNVEV (reference sequence). Trimming took 0 bases from V and 6 from J, leaving 14 bases between them. The length of the CDR3 is 15 residues. The CDR3 loop is CASSLSRGGPKTQYF. In DNA form, the CDR3 reads TGTGCCAGCAGTTTATCGAGGGGGGGCCCCAAGACCCAGTACTTC.

The chain combines TRBV30 with TRBJ2-7, with TRBD2 identical over 9 bases. This CDR3 contains 14 residues. The ends lost 2 bases at V and 7 bases at J; junction bases unmatched: 9. CDR1 is GTSNPN, CDR2 SVGIG, per germline (reference sequence). The CDR3 is CAWSPIAGVGEQYF. The CDR3 DNA is TGTGCCTGGAGTCCGATAGCGGGAGTAGGTGAGCAGTACTTC. Combining the CDR3 with reference TRBV30 and TRBJ2-7 gives the whole variable domain SQTIHQWPATLVQPVGSPLSLECTVEGTSNPNLYWYRQAAGRGLQLLFYSVGIGQISSEVPQNLSASRPQDRQFILSSKKLLLSDSGFYLCAWSPIAGVGEQYFGPGTRLTVT.

CDR3 residues: CASTPGTGVLFEAFF. CDR3 DNA sequence: TGTGCCAGTACCCCCGGGACAGGAGTATTATTTGAAGCTTTCTTT. The chain joins TRBV19 to TRBJ1-1, with 8 bases that match TRBD1. In germline, CDR1 is LNHDA, CDR2 SQIVND (reference sequence). The length of the CDR3 is 15 residues. The ends lost 7 bases at V and 7 bases at J; junction bases unmatched: 14.

The chain joins TRBV5-1 to TRBJ2-1; D remains ambiguous. From germline, CDR1 is SGHRS and CDR2 YFSETQ. The V and J ends lost 3 bases and 1 base respectively, with 14 bases between them. The CDR3 length is 16 residues. CDR3 amino acids: CASSSVLGNSYNEQFF. The CDR3, as DNA: TGCGCCAGCAGCTCTGTTCTAGGAAATTCCTACAATGAGCAGTTCTTC.

This chain uses TRBV6-5 with TRBJ1-6; the D gene is possibly TRBD1 (6 bases). Trimming stripped 7 bases from V and 8 bases from J, with 18 bases between. CDR1 MNHEY and CDR2 SVGAGI come from the germline V gene. The CDR3 contains 15 residues. The CDR3 loop is CASTRTTGLDSPLHF. CDR3 sequence (DNA): TGTGCCAGCACCCGAACCACAGGGTTGGATTCACCCCTCCACTTT.

The chain couples TRBV11-3 to TRBJ1-3; perhaps TRBD1 as D (5 bases). The CDR3 consists of 17 residues. Germline loops: CDR1 SGHNT, CDR2 YENEEA. The V and J ends lost 0 bases and 2 bases respectively, with 14 bases between them. The CDR3 protein is CASSLEIGGDPGNTIYF. Here the CDR3 DNA reads TGTGCCAGCAGCTTAGAAATCGGGGGAGACCCTGGAAACACCATATATTTT.

The chain combines TRBV5-5 with TRBJ1-2; 7 nucleotides line up with TRBD1. Germline CDR1 and CDR2: SGHKS and YYEKEE (reference sequence). Germline trimming cut 0 bases from V and 7 bases from J; bases unmatched to any gene: 9. The CDR3 sequence is 15 residues long. The CDR3 region is CASSLVPPGGTGYTF. The DNA for the CDR3 is TGTGCCAGCAGCTTGGTACCTCCAGGGGGGACTGGCTACACCTTC.

The V call is TRBV5-1, the J call TRBJ2-6; D unresolved. Per germline, CDR1 SGHRS and CDR2 YFSETQ. V was shortened by 6 bases and J by 1 base, with 17 bases between the two germline ends. This CDR3 contains 17 residues. CDR3 loop: CASTADGSWSGANVLTF. DNA for the CDR3: TGCGCCAGCACTGCCGACGGTAGCTGGTCTGGGGCCAACGTCCTGACTTTC.

This chain uses TRBV21-1 with TRBJ1-5. TRBV21-1 is an annotated pseudogene. The CDR3 covers 16 residues. CDR3 loop: CASSRLGGGDGLPQHF. Written as DNA, the CDR3 is TGTGCCAGCAGCCGACTCGGAGGAGGGGATGGTCTGCCCCAGCATTTT.

This chain uses TRBV5-1 with TRBJ2-2; TRBD1 matches at 8 bases. This CDR3 has 16 residues. In germline, CDR1 is SGHRS, CDR2 YFSETQ. V trimming: 5 bases; J trimming: 5 bases; junction bases outside the gene matches: 11. In nucleotides, the CDR3 is TGCGCCAGCAGTCCGCAACAGGGGGTCTCGACCGGGGAGCTGTTTTTT. Translated, it gives CASSPQQGVSTGELFF.

This chain joins TRBV18 and TRBJ1-5; D is ambiguous. Trimming left V 3 bases short and J 0 bases short, with 12 bases between. This CDR3 has 16 amino acids. CDR1 is KGHSH and CDR2 is LQKENI in the germline V gene. The CDR3 sequence is CASSPVVLFSNQPQHF. DNA for the CDR3: TGTGCCAGCTCACCGGTAGTTCTCTTTAGCAATCAGCCCCAGCATTTT.

The chain is built from TRBV9 and TRBJ2-1; no firm D call. The CDR3 extends over 13 amino acids. V was cut by 4 bases and J by 6 bases, with 11 bases left in between. CDR1 is SGDLS and CDR2 is YYNGEE in the germline V gene. CDR3 DNA: TGTGCCAGCAGCCATGGGCTGGCCAATGAGCAGTTCTTC. It translates to CASSHGLANEQFF.

The J gene is TRBJ2-2, the V gene TRBV19; the match to TRBD2 covers 11 bases. Germline values: CDR1 LNHDA, CDR2 SQIVND (reference sequence). V lost 1 base and J lost 6; bases outside the gene matches: 4. The CDR3 has 16 residues. CDR3 nucleotides: TGTGCCAGTAGTATAGTAGCGGGAGGGCCTTCCGGGGAGCTGTTTTTT. Amino acids: CASSIVAGGPSGELFF.

A single count supports this clone. This rearrangement joins TRBV19 to TRBJ1-3; D is unclear. The germline CDR1 and CDR2 sequences are LNHDA and SQIVND (reference sequence). V dropped 7 bases and J dropped 0 bases, with 13 bases sitting between them. The CDR3 consists of 15 residues. CDR3 in amino acids: CASNPTGDSGNTIYF. The CDR3 DNA reads TGTGCCAGTAACCCGACGGGAGACTCTGGAAACACCATATATTTT.

The J gene is TRBJ2-5, the V gene TRBV30; D remains ambiguous. The length of the CDR3 is 15 residues. V was pared by 6 bases and J by 5 bases, with 22 bases between. Germline CDR1 GTSNPN, CDR2 SVGIG (reference sequence). The CDR3 region is CACTAAGYGTETQYF. Here the CDR3 DNA reads TGTGCCTGCACCGCCGCCGGGTATGGTACGGAGACCCAGTACTTC. Combining the CDR3 with reference TRBV30 and TRBJ2-5 gives the whole variable domain SQTIHQWPATLVQPVGSPLSLECTVEGTSNPNLYWYRQAAGRGLQLLFYSVGIGQISSEVPQNLSASRPQDRQFILSSKKLLLSDSGFYLCACTAAGYGTETQYFGPGTRLLVL.

The gene calls are TRBV11-2 and TRBJ1-6; 9 bases are a match to TRBD1. The CDR3 extends over 17 amino acids. After removal of 5 bases from V and 0 bases from J, the junction contained 5 bases not matched to a gene. Germline V lookup: CDR1 SGHAT, CDR2 FQNNGV. DNA for the CDR3: TGTGCCAGCAGCCCCGGACAGGGGAGCTCCTATAATTCACCCCTCCACTTT. Its protein is CASSPGQGSSYNSPLHF.

The chain carries TRBV5-6 and TRBJ1-2, with 7 nucleotides matching TRBD1. There are 15 residues in the CDR3. Trimming removed 4 bases from V and 8 bases from J; junction bases left unmatched: 14. The germline gives CDR1 SGHDT, CDR2 YYEEEE. The DNA of the CDR3 is TGTGCCAGCAGCCCACGTTCGACAGGGATGAGGGGCTACACCTTC. Its protein is CASSPRSTGMRGYTF.

The V call is TRBV5-1, the J call TRBJ2-7; TRBD2 matches at 11 bases. There are 17 residues in the CDR3. Germline V gene data show CDR1 as SGHRS and CDR2 as YFSETQ. Trimming removed 4 bases from V and 5 bases from J; junction bases left unmatched: 14. The chain's CDR3 is CASSRSTSGAYMDEQYF. DNA of the CDR3: TGCGCCAGCAGCCGATCGACTAGCGGGGCATATATGGACGAGCAGTACTTC. The complete variable domain, with remaining parts taken from reference TRBV5-1 and TRBJ2-7, reads KAGVTQTPRYLIKTRGQQVTLSCSPISGHRSVSWYQQTPGQGLQFLFEYFSETQRNKGNFPGRFSGRQFSNSRSEMNVSTLELGDSALYLCASSRSTSGAYMDEQYFGPGTRLTVT.

In its sample, this clone was seen once. The chain employs TRBV27 and TRBJ1-4; 9 bases are a match to TRBD1. V dropped 5 bases and J dropped 8; count of bases not matched to a gene: 9. In germline, CDR1 is MNHEY, CDR2 SMNVEV (reference sequence). There are 15 residues in the CDR3. CDR3 coding DNA: TGTGCCAGCAGTCCTTACAGGGGGCGCTGGGAAAAACTGTTTTTT. The encoded protein is CASSPYRGRWEKLFF.

This clone was recorded once. The chain uses TRBV11-2 and TRBJ1-2; D remains unclear. The CDR3 length is 13 residues. Looked up from germline, CDR1 is SGHAT and CDR2 is FQNNGV. Trimming shortened V by 1 base and J by 4 bases, and 7 bases separated the two germline ends. CDR3 in DNA: TGTGCCAGCAGCTTAGCCCTACCCTATGGCTACACCTTC. This gives the protein CASSLALPYGYTF.